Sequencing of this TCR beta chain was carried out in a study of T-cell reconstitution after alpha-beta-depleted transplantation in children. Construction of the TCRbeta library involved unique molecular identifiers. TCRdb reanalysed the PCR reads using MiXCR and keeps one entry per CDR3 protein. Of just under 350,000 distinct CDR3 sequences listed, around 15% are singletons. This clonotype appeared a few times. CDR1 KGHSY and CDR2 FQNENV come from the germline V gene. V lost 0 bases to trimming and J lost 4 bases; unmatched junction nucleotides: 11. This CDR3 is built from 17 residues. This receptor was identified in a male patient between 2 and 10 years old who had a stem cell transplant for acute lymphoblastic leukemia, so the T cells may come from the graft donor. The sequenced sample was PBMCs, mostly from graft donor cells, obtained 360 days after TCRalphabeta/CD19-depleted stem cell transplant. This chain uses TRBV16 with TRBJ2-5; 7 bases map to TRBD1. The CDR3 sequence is CASSQSPPRQGRETQYF. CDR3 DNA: TGTGCCAGCAGCCAATCCCCGCCTAGACAGGGAAGAGAGACCCAGTACTTC.